This T cell receptor beta chain is from a study of T cell changes during pregnancy in multiple sclerosis. Germline CDR1 and CDR2: SGHNT and YYREEE (reference sequence). The CDR3 is 15 residues long. After removal of 3 bases from V and 2 bases from J, the junction contained 7 bases not matched to a gene. Some clones are missing from TCRdb's copy, which holds only in-frame ones; the method was immunoSEQ multiplex PCR. The table lists over 85,000 clones, 90% of them singletons. Specimen: peripheral blood, collected in the second trimester of pregnancy. The chain joins TRBV5-4 to TRBJ1-1; 7 bases match TRBD1. The TCR originated in a female donor in good health, enrolled as a control in a pregnancy study. The CDR3 here is CASSSGQEKNTEAFF. In nucleotides, the CDR3 is TGTGCCAGCAGCTCTGGACAGGAGAAAAACACTGAAGCTTTCTTT.